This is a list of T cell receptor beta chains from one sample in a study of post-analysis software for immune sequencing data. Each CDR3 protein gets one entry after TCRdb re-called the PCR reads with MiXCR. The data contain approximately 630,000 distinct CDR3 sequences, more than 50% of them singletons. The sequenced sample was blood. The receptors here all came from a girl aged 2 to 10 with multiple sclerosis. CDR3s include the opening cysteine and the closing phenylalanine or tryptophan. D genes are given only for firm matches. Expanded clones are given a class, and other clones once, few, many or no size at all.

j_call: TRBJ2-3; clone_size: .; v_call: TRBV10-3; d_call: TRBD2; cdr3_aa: CAISGGSGGTDTQYF; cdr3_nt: TGTGCCATCAGTGGGGGGAGCGGGGGGACAGATACGCAGTATTTT
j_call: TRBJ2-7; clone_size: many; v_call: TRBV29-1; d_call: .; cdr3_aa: CSVEDPYEQYF; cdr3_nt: TGCAGCGTTGAAGACCCCTACGAGCAGTACTTC
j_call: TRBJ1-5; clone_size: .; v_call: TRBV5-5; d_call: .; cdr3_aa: CASSATGLSHQPQHF; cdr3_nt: TGTGCCAGCAGCGCCACAGGGTTATCCCATCAGCCCCAGCATTTT
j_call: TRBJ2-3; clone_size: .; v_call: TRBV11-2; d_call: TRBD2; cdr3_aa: CASSLASGSADTQYF; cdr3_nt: TGTGCCAGCAGCTTAGCTAGCGGGAGCGCAGATACGCAGTATTTT
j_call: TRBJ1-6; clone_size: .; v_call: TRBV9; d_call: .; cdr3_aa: CASSKADSPLHF; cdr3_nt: TGTGCCAGCAGCAAGGCGGATTCACCCCTCCACTTT
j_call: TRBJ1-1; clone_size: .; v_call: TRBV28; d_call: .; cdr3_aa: CASSQRDTEAFF; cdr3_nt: TGTGCCAGCAGCCAGCGGGACACTGAAGCTTTCTTT
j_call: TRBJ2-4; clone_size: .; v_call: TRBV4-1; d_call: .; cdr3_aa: CASSQDHWDTTGGFDKNIQYF; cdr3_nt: TGCGCCAGCAGCCAAGATCATTGGGACACGACGGGTGGGTTTGACAAAAACATTCAGTACTTC
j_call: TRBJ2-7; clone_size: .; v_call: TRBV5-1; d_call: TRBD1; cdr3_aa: CASNPGTGCYEQYF; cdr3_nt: TGCGCCAGCAACCCCGGGACAGGGTGCTACGAGCAGTACTTC
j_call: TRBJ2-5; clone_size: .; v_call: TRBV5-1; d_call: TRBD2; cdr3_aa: CASSLGTRGEETQYF; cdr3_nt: TGCGCCAGCAGCCTAGGGACTAGGGGGGAAGAGACCCAGTACTTC
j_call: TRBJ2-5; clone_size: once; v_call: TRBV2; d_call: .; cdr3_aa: CASSWGRAVLQETQYF; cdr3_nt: TGTGCCAGCAGCTGGGGACGAGCGGTACTCCAAGAGACCCAGTACTTC
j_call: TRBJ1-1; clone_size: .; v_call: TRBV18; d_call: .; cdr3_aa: CASSPRETATEAFF; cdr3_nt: TGTGCCAGCTCACCACGGGAGACAGCTACTGAGGCTTTCTTT
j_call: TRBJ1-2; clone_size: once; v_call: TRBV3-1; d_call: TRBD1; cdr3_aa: CASSQGTGNDGYTF; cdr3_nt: TGTGCCAGCAGCCAAGGGACAGGTAATGACGGCTACACCTTC
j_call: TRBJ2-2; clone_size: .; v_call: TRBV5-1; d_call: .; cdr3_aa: CASSLEGGGELFF; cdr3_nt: TGCGCCAGCAGCTTGGAGGGCGGCGGGGAGCTGTTTTTT
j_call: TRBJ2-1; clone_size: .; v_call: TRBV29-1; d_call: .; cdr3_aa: CSVDFMASSYNEQFF; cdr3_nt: TGCAGCGTTGATTTTATGGCGTCTTCCTACAATGAGCAGTTCTTC
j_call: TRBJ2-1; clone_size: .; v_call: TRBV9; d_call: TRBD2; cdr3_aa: CASSGGAGGLFNEQFF; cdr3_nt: TGTGCCAGCAGCGGAGGAGCGGGGGGTCTCTTCAATGAGCAGTTCTTC
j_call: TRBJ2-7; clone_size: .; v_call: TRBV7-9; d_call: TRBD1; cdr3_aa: CASSWIGQGNTYEQYF; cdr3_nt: TGTGCCAGCAGCTGGATCGGACAGGGAAATACCTACGAGCAGTACTTC
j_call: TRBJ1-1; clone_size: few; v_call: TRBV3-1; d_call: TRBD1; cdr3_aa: CASSLGQGREAFF; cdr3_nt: TGTGCCAGCAGCCTGGGACAGGGGAGAGAAGCTTTCTTT
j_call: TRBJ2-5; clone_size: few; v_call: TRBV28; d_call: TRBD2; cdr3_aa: CASIPGGSETQYF; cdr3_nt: TGTGCCAGCATCCCCGGGGGGTCGGAGACCCAGTACTTC
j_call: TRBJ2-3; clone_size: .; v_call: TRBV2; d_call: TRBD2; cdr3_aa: CASSSGGGPDTQYF; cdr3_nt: TGTGCCAGCAGTTCCGGGGGGGGTCCAGATACGCAGTATTTT
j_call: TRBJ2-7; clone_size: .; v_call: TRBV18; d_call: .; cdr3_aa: CASSLIESSYEQYF; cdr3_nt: TGTGCCAGCTCACTCATTGAGAGCTCCTACGAGCAGTACTTC
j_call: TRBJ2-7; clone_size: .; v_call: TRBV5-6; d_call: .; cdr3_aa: CASSSPMSALYEQYF; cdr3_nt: TGTGCCAGCAGCTCACCGATGTCAGCCCTCTACGAGCAGTACTTC
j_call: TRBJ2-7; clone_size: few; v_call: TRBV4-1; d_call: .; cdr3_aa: CARSQDAQGTYEQYF; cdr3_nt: TGCGCCCGCAGCCAAGATGCCCAGGGGACCTACGAGCAGTACTTC
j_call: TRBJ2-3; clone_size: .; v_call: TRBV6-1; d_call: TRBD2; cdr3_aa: CASGGSGGDPTDTQYF; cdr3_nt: TGTGCCAGCGGGGGTAGCGGGGGGGACCCCACAGATACGCAGTATTTT